These 7 T cell receptor beta chains were all obtained from the same sample, sequenced in a study of blood T cell repertoires in COVID-19. The assay was immunoSEQ multiplex PCR, and TCRdb's table has in-frame clones only and misses some. This sample yields 240,000 or so clones, of which 88% are seen a single time; 0.99% belongs to the top ten. Sequencing was done on a sample of peripheral blood. The receptors originated from a woman aged 40 to 55 who had recovered from COVID-19.

This chain connects TRBV7-6 to TRBJ1-1; 12 positions match TRBD1. This CDR3 is 17 amino acids long. Germline V CDR1 and CDR2: SGHVS, FNYEAQ. The V gene end was trimmed by 0 bases and the J gene end by 5 bases; junction bases not matched to a gene: 7. Here the CDR3 reads CASSLAGTGGTGTEAFF. CDR3 bases: TGTGCCAGCAGCTTAGCGGGGACAGGGGGCACGGGGACTGAAGCTTTCTTT.

The chain couples TRBV10-3 to TRBJ2-7; 9 bases match TRBD2. The junction had 4 bases not matched to a gene; V was cut back by 8 bases and J by 2 bases. Germline V gives CDR1 ENHRY, CDR2 SYGVKD. The CDR3 contains 13 residues. In DNA, the CDR3 is TGTGCCATCCGGATAGCGGGGGCCTACGAGCAGTACTTC. Residues: CAIRIAGAYEQYF.

V usage is TRBV7-9 and J usage is TRBJ2-2; 7 positions match TRBD1. Germline CDR1 reads SEHNR; CDR2 reads FQNEAQ (reference sequence). The junction had 5 bases not matched to a gene; V was cut back by 5 bases and J by 5 bases. The CDR3 is 14 residues long. The CDR3 reads CASSPGGRTGELFF. The CDR3 DNA is TGTGCCAGCAGCCCAGGGGGTAGGACCGGGGAGCTGTTTTTT.

As regards this clone: This same CDR3 is encoded by further DNA sequences in the sample. The gene calls are TRBV11-3 and TRBJ2-1; no clear D. The CDR3 loop spans 14 amino acids. Germline loops: CDR1 SGHNT, CDR2 YENEEA. Between the trimmed V and J ends, which lost 3 bases and 0 bases, there was a span of 6 bases. DNA for the CDR3: TGTGCCAGCAGCTTTAGTGGCTCCTACAATGAGCAGTTCTTC. It encodes CASSFSGSYNEQFF. The variable domain in full, completed from reference TRBV11-3 and TRBJ2-1, reads EAGVVQSPRYKIIEKKQPVAFWCNPISGHNTLYWYLQNLGQGPELLIRYENEEAVDDSQLPKDRFSAERLKGVDSTLKIQPAELGDSAVYLCASSFSGSYNEQFFGPGTRLTVL.

The chain carries TRBV14 and TRBJ2-2, with 9 bases lining up with TRBD2. The CDR3 is 16 amino acids. The junction had 10 bases not matched to a gene; V was cut back by 4 bases and J by 7 bases. The germline gives CDR1 SGHDN, CDR2 FVKESK. In nucleotides, the CDR3 is TGTGCCAGCAGCCCCAGACTAGCGGCAACGGGCGGGGAGCTGTTTTTT. Its translation is CASSPRLAATGGELFF.

The chain combines TRBV6-5 with TRBJ2-7; the D gene is possibly TRBD1 (5 bases). There are 14 residues in the CDR3. The germline CDR1 and CDR2 sequences are MNHEY and SVGAGI. Trimming cost V 0 bases and J 2 bases, with 8 bases left between them. CDR3 coding DNA: TGTGCCAGCAGTTACTCCCCACAGGCCTACGAGCAGTACTTC. The encoded protein is CASSYSPQAYEQYF.

This chain uses TRBV30 with TRBJ1-1, with unresolved D. Trimming left V 0 bases short and J 4 bases short, with 9 bases between. Germline V gene data show CDR1 as GTSNPN and CDR2 as SVGIG (reference sequence). CDR3 length equals 13 residues. The DNA for the CDR3 is TGTGCCTGGAGTGTAGACACCGGCACTGAAGCTTTCTTT. Translation gives CAWSVDTGTEAFF.